This TCR beta chain is from a study of T cell responses to AZD1222 COVID-19 vaccine. On this clone: Antigen: not known.

The data were produced by immunoSEQ multiplex PCR, yet TCRdb's version contains in-frame clones alone and is incomplete. This repertoire shows about 60,000 clones, 65% to 80% found once; its top ten account for 3% to 4%. CDR3 length: 13 amino acids. CDR1 is SNHLY and CDR2 is FYNNEI in the germline V gene. Trimming cost V 6 bases and J 5 bases, with 11 bases left between them. General study results and limits: The study identified only 6 or 7 AZD1222 recipients as seropositive at baseline. Donors in the cohort were predominantly white British and more often female, and clonal diversity was possibly underestimated. Without day 14 samples, only post-peak T cell repertoires were studied. Reportedly, nearly half the spike-specific TCRs target unmutated variant regions.

Sequencing used peripheral blood, obtained 28 days after the second AZD1222 dose. This TCR was sampled from an adult who received the AZD1222 COVID-19 vaccine. V usage is TRBV2 and J usage is TRBJ2-1; D is unresolved. The CDR3 is CASRPDKHNEQFF. The CDR3 nucleotides are TGTGCCAGCAGGCCGGATAAACACAATGAGCAGTTCTTC.